This TCR beta chain derives from a study of low-dose radiotherapy and immunotherapy resistance in tumors. Alpha and beta chains were covered, as first-strand cDNA relied on TRAV- and TRBV-specific primers. It was with a constant-region primer and a V-primer adapter that TCRs were amplified over roughly 19 PCR cycles. TCRdb independently ran MiXCR on the reads; one entry per CDR3 protein. The table has about 12,000 distinct CDR3 sequences, around four fifths seen once. Germline loops: CDR1 KGHSY, CDR2 FQNENV. V shed 0 bases, J shed 10 bases, and the junction held 10 bases outside the gene matches. The CDR3 spans 16 residues.

V and J are TRBV16 and TRBJ2-3, with TRBD2 matching over 10 bases. The TCR comes from a human donor with advanced metastatic prostate, ovarian, gallbladder or colorectal cancer (not recorded which). This table probably holds off-target reads from a library built for another chain. The chain's CDR3 is CASSQSASGSGTAQYF. The CDR3 DNA sequence: TGTGCCAGCAGCCAATCGGCTAGCGGGAGCGGAACGGCGCAGTATTTT.